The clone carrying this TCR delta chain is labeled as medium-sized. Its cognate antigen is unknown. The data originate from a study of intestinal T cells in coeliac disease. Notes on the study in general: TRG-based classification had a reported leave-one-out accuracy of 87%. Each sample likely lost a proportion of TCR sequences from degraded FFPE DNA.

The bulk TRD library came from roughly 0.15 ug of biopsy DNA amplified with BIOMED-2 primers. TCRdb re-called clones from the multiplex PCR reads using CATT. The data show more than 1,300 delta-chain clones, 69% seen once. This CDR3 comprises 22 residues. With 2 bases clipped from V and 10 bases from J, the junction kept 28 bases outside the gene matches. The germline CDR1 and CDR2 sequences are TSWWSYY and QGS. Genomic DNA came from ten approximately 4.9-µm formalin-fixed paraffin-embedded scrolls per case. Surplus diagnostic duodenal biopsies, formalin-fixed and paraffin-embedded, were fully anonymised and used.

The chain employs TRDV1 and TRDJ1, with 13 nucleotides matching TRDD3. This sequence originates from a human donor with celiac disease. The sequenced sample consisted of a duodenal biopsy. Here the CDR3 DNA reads TGTGCTCTTGGGGAAACGAAAGCACTCCTTAAGCCATGGTACTGGGGGATACGCACACTCATCTTT. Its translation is CALGETKALLKPWYWGIRTLIF.